Shown below are 27 T cell receptor beta chains from a single sample sequenced in a study of T-cell reconstitution after alpha-beta-depleted transplantation in children. Unique molecular identifiers tagged the TCRbeta library. In TCRdb, the PCR reads were re-called with MiXCR into one record per CDR3 protein. This table holds about a million distinct CDR3 sequences, about 26% found once. This sample comprised PBMCs, mostly from graft donor cells, obtained 360 days after TCRalphabeta/CD19-depleted stem cell transplant. These receptor sequences come from a boy younger than two who had a stem cell transplant for SCID, so the T cells may come from the graft donor.

The V call is TRBV30, the J call TRBJ1-2, with 7 nucleotides matching TRBD1. After removal of 0 bases from V and 1 base from J, the junction contained 5 bases not matched to a gene. Germline-derived CDR1 and CDR2 are GTSNPN and SVGIG (reference sequence). The CDR3 sequence is 15 residues long. The chain's CDR3 is CAWSVEGAGNYGYTF. CDR3 DNA sequence: TGTGCCTGGAGTGTGGAGGGGGCGGGTAACTATGGCTACACCTTC.

The rearrangement links TRBV7-9 to TRBJ2-7; 8 positions match TRBD1. V trimming: 5 bases; J trimming: 3 bases; junction bases outside the gene matches: 12. The CDR3 sequence is 16 residues long. Germline V gene sequence: CDR1 SEHNR, CDR2 FQNEAQ (reference sequence). The CDR3 region is CASSAKGTGVNYEQYF. The CDR3 region has the DNA TGTGCCAGCAGCGCGAAAGGGACAGGCGTAAACTACGAGCAGTACTTC.

In its sample, this clonotype was seen a few times. The rearrangement links TRBV10-3 to TRBJ1-5; TRBD1 matches at 7 bases. The CDR3 spans 13 residues. V lost 6 bases, J lost 8 bases, and 7 bases stayed unmatched. Germline CDR1 reads ENHRY; CDR2 reads SYGVKD. CDR3 residues: CAIRDEGAKPQHF. The CDR3 DNA sequence: TGTGCCATCAGGGACGAGGGGGCGAAGCCCCAGCATTTT.

V usage is TRBV6-1 and J usage is TRBJ1-3; tentative D call: TRBD1 (6 bases). Trimming stripped 4 bases from V and 2 bases from J, with 9 bases between. The CDR3 has 14 residues. The germline V gene encodes CDR1 MNHNS and CDR2 SASEGT. The CDR3 DNA sequence: TGTGCCAGCAGTGTTGGACAGACTGGAAACACCATATATTTT. Translation gives CASSVGQTGNTIYF.

The table lists this clonotype with a few counts. The chain uses TRBV7-9 and TRBJ2-7, with TRBD1 as a possible D gene (6 bases). The CDR3 totals 14 residues. Trimming took 5 bases from V and 3 from J, leaving 14 bases between them. CDR1 and CDR2 from the germline V gene are SEHNR and FQNEAQ (reference sequence). The CDR3 bases are TGTGCCAGCAGCGTTACAGGGTTGGTCTACGAGCAGTACTTC. This gives the protein CASSVTGLVYEQYF. Drawing the rest from reference TRBV7-9 and TRBJ2-7, the complete variable domain is DTGVSQNPRHKITKRGQNVTFRCDPISEHNRLYWYRQTLGQGPEFLTYFQNEAQLEKSRLLSDRFSAERPKGSFSTLEIQRTEQGDSAMYLCASSVTGLVYEQYFGPGTRLTVT.

The genes are TRBV28 and TRBJ2-1, with 12 positions matching TRBD2. From germline, CDR1 is MDHEN and CDR2 SYDVKM. CDR3 length: 15 amino acids. Losses at the gene ends were 5 bases for V and 8 bases for J; bases not matched to a gene: 7. DNA for the CDR3: TGTGCCAGCAGTCCCCGGACTAGCGGGATCGATGAGCAGTTCTTC. It is translated as CASSPRTSGIDEQFF.

Only a few counts were recorded for this clonotype. V and J are TRBV12-3 or TRBV12-4 and TRBJ1-6, with D uncertain. The V and J ends lost 5 bases and 7 bases respectively, with 15 bases between them. The CDR3 sequence is 15 residues long. In DNA form, the CDR3 reads TGTGCCAGCAGTCCCCTCGGGCAGAACAATTCACCCCTCCACTTT. It codes for CASSPLGQNNSPLHF.

This clonotype appeared once. The V and J genes are TRBV4-2 and TRBJ1-2; D may be TRBD1 (5 bases). Germline V gives CDR1 LGHNA, CDR2 YNFKEQ. The V end lost 3 bases, the J end lost 7 bases, and 21 bases lay between the germline ends. CDR3 length equals 16 residues. The CDR3 region has the DNA TGTGCCAGCAGCCAGGGGGGTTCTGACATCTACTCTGGCTACACCTTC. Translation gives CASSQGGSDIYSGYTF.

The chain uses TRBV5-1 and TRBJ1-1; TRBD1 matches at 7 bases. The CDR3 has 14 residues. CDR1 is SGHRS, CDR2 YFSETQ, per germline. V lost 1 base and J lost 6; bases outside the gene matches: 6. The CDR3 reads CASSLQTGSAEAFF. For the CDR3, the DNA is TGCGCCAGCAGCTTGCAGACAGGGAGCGCTGAAGCTTTCTTT. Full variable domain (rest looked up from reference TRBV5-1 and TRBJ1-1): KAGVTQTPRYLIKTRGQQVTLSCSPISGHRSVSWYQQTPGQGLQFLFEYFSETQRNKGNFPGRFSGRQFSNSRSEMNVSTLELGDSALYLCASSLQTGSAEAFFGQGTRLTVV.

This sequence joins TRBV2 and TRBJ2-7, with D perhaps given as TRBD1 or TRBD2 (6 bases each). Germline V gene sequence: CDR1 SNHLY, CDR2 FYNNEI. Deletions cut 3 bases from V and 2 bases from J, with 17 bases between. The CDR3 runs 16 residues. The DNA of the CDR3 is TGTGCCAGCAGTGATGGTGTCTGGGGGGCGACCTACGAGCAGTACTTC. Amino acid sequence: CASSDGVWGATYEQYF.

V and J are TRBV7-2 and TRBJ2-5; 7 bases are shared with TRBD1. The CDR3 loop spans 15 amino acids. Germline V gene data show CDR1 as SGHTA and CDR2 as FQGNSA. The V and J ends lost 4 bases and 6 bases, in that order; junction bases with no gene match: 11. The CDR3 is CASSSGQPSYKTQYF. DNA for the CDR3: TGTGCCAGCAGCTCGGGACAGCCCTCTTATAAGACCCAGTACTTC.

The table lists this clonotype with a few counts. This rearrangement joins TRBV7-7 to TRBJ2-7; D perhaps matches TRBD1 (6 bases). Deletions cut 6 bases from V and 0 bases from J, with 18 bases between. CDR3 size: 16 residues. Germline V gene sequence: CDR1 SSHAT, CDR2 FNYEAQ (reference sequence). The CDR3 loop is CASSPGPGTFSYEQYF. CDR3 coding DNA: TGTGCCAGCAGTCCAGGGCCCGGGACATTCTCCTACGAGCAGTACTTC.

The chain employs TRBV2 and TRBJ2-7; D assignment may be TRBD1 or TRBD2 (7 bases each). CDR3 length: 13 amino acids. The ends were cut back, 9 bases at V and 3 bases at J, with 15 bases in the middle. CDR1 is SNHLY and CDR2 is FYNNEI in the germline V gene. The CDR3 spells CASHKRDSYEQYF. The CDR3 region has the DNA TGTGCCAGTCATAAGCGGGACAGCTACGAGCAGTACTTC.

This clonotype showed up just a few times. This chain joins TRBV20-1 and TRBJ2-4; no firm D call. Trimming took off 6 bases at V and 2 bases at J, with 17 bases between the two ends. Per the germline V gene, CDR1 is DFQATT and CDR2 is SNEGSKA (reference sequence). This CDR3 has 15 residues. The CDR3, as DNA: TGCAGTGCCCGAAGTGGCATAAGGACCAAAAACATTCAGTACTTC. Translated: CSARSGIRTKNIQYF.

This clonotype was found a few times. The rearrangement joins TRBV29-1 to TRBJ2-7, with 9 bases matching TRBD2. The V and J ends lost 7 bases and 4 bases, in that order; junction bases with no gene match: 8. This CDR3 is 13 amino acids long. Germline values: CDR1 SQVTM, CDR2 ANQGSEA. This CDR3 reads CSGSGGNTYEQYF. In DNA, the CDR3 is TGCAGCGGTAGCGGGGGAAATACTTACGAGCAGTACTTC.

There are a few counts of this clonotype. The V call is TRBV6-5, the J call TRBJ2-1; no clear D. The germline gives CDR1 MNHEY, CDR2 SVGAGI. V was shortened by 2 bases and J by 1 base, with 12 bases between the two germline ends. This CDR3 has 16 amino acids. The CDR3 region has the DNA TGTGCCAGCAGTTACCGTGGCCTAGGGTCCTACAATGAGCAGTTCTTC. Translating it yields CASSYRGLGSYNEQFF.

CDR3: CASRDLGRGSGANTEAFF. CDR3 nucleotides: TGTGCCAGCAGGGACCTAGGACGAGGGTCCGGCGCAAACACTGAAGCTTTCTTT. The chain employs TRBV6-1 and TRBJ1-1; unclear D gene. Trimming left V 6 bases short and J 2 bases short, with 25 bases between. Germline lookup yields CDR1 MNHNS and CDR2 SASEGT. The CDR3 loop spans 18 amino acids.

This clonotype was observed a few times. V is TRBV28 and J is TRBJ1-2; no reliable D call. Germline V gene lookup returns CDR1 MDHEN and CDR2 SYDVKM. Between the trimmed V and J ends, which lost 2 bases and 4 bases, there was a span of 8 bases. This CDR3 has 13 amino acids. In nucleotides, the CDR3 is TGTGCCAGCAGTTTACACGATTCCTATGGCTACACCTTC. Translating it yields CASSLHDSYGYTF.

This clonotype showed up just a few times. The chain uses TRBV19 and TRBJ1-2; no firm D call. This CDR3 region has 13 residues. Germline V gene sequence: CDR1 LNHDA, CDR2 SQIVND (reference sequence). Between the trimmed V and J ends, which lost 4 bases and 4 bases, there was a span of 10 bases. CDR3 loop: CASSSRPLYGYTF. In DNA form, the CDR3 reads TGTGCCAGTAGTAGTAGACCCCTCTATGGCTACACCTTC.

Only a few counts were recorded for this clonotype. The chain uses TRBV9 and TRBJ2-6, with 7 bases that match TRBD2. Germline-derived CDR1 and CDR2 are SGDLS and YYNGEE. This CDR3 is 16 amino acids long. V was clipped by 4 bases and J by 0 bases; unmatched bases: 4. Written as DNA, the CDR3 is TGTGCCAGCAGCCCCCGGGGGGACTCTGGGGCCAACGTCCTGACTTTC. Residues: CASSPRGDSGANVLTF. The entire variable domain, with the rest obtained from reference TRBV9 and TRBJ2-6, is as follows: DSGVTQTPKHLITATGQRVTLRCSPRSGDLSVYWYQQSLDQGLQFLIQYYNGEERAKGNILERFSAQQFPDLHSELNLSSLELGDSALYFCASSPRGDSGANVLTFGAGSRLTVL.

The CDR3 DNA reads TGCAGTGCTCCCCACAGGGTGTCCAGCTATGGCTACACCTTC. It encodes CSAPHRVSSYGYTF. The rearrangement uses TRBV20-1 and TRBJ1-2, with D tentatively TRBD1 (6 bases). The CDR3 spans 14 residues. V was cut by 5 bases and J by 4 bases, with 17 bases left in between. The germline V gene has CDR1 DFQATT and CDR2 SNEGSKA (reference sequence).

This clonotype came up a few times. This rearrangement joins TRBV28 to TRBJ2-5; weak D call: TRBD2 (5 bases). Trimming shortened V by 3 bases and J by 2 bases, and 16 bases separated the two germline ends. The CDR3 spans 16 residues. From germline, CDR1 is MDHEN and CDR2 SYDVKM. CDR3 amino acids: CASSFGDYPPQETQYF. The CDR3 DNA is TGTGCCAGCAGTTTTGGTGACTATCCCCCTCAAGAGACCCAGTACTTC. Using reference TRBV28 and TRBJ2-5 for the parts outside the CDR3, the full variable domain is DVKVTQSSRYLVKRTGEKVFLECVQDMDHENMFWYRQDPGLGLRLIYFSYDVKMKEKGDIPEGYSVSREKKERFSLILESASTNQTSMYLCASSFGDYPPQETQYFGPGTRLLVL.

This chain links TRBV4-1 with TRBJ1-1; 7 nucleotides agree with TRBD1. The trim removed 3 bases at V and 11 bases at J, leaving 9 bases unmatched. Germline V gene data show CDR1 as MGHRA and CDR2 as YSYEKL. The CDR3 is made up of 13 amino acids. CDR3 DNA sequence: TGCGCCAGCAGCCAGTGGCAGGGGGTGACGGCTTTCTTT. Residues: CASSQWQGVTAFF.

This clonotype was seen a single time. The chain combines TRBV5-1 with TRBJ2-7; D is uncertain. The V gene's germline CDR1 is SGHRS and CDR2 YFSETQ. Trimming stripped 4 bases from V and 5 bases from J, with 19 bases between. The CDR3 sequence is 15 residues long. The DNA of the CDR3 is TGCGCCAGCAGCCCAACCTTGGCCGGAGTTGACGAGCAGTACTTC. Its translation is CASSPTLAGVDEQYF.

Here the CDR3 reads CASGTRDGGYEQYF. Written as DNA, the CDR3 is TGTGCCAGCGGTACTCGGGACGGAGGCTACGAGCAGTACTTC. The chain joins TRBV2 to TRBJ2-7, with D perhaps given as TRBD1 or TRBD2 (5 bases each). The CDR3 extends over 14 amino acids. CDR1 and CDR2 (germline): SNHLY, FYNNEI. Trimming took off 8 bases at V and 3 bases at J, with 17 bases between the two ends.

The chain employs TRBV4-2 and TRBJ1-1, with a tentative D call TRBD1 (5 bases). V shed 4 bases and J shed 7 bases, with 16 bases lying between them. CDR3 length: 14 amino acids. Germline V gene sequence: CDR1 LGHNA, CDR2 YNFKEQ. The CDR3 DNA reads as TGTGCCAGCAGCCCCGGAGAGGGGCAGGATGAAGCTTTCTTT. Protein product: CASSPGEGQDEAFF.

This chain joins TRBV12-3 or TRBV12-4 and TRBJ2-3; 14 positions match TRBD2. The ends lost 6 bases at V and 3 bases at J; junction bases unmatched: 11. There are 18 residues in the CDR3. The CDR3 sequence: CASSSGLAGGSWTDTQYF. The CDR3 DNA reads as TGTGCCAGCAGCTCCGGACTAGCGGGGGGCTCGTGGACAGATACGCAGTATTTT.